A single sample is the source of the 13 T cell receptor beta chains below, sequenced in a study of identical twins. TCRdb itself ran the 5' RACE reads through MiXCR, one entry per CDR3 protein. Among 1.5 million to 2 million distinct CDR3 sequences listed, around a third were seen once. What was sequenced was cord blood. The receptor set was obtained from a newborn girl in good health.

The chain has TRBV11-2 and TRBJ2-1; possibly TRBD1 or TRBD2 for D (6 bases each). CDR3 size: 14 residues. With 5 bases removed from V and 12 bases from J, the gap between germline ends came to 20 bases. Germline lookup yields CDR1 SGHAT and CDR2 FQNNGV. CDR3 in DNA: TGTGCCAGCAGCCTGGGGACTGGGGGGCATGGGCAGTTCTTC. It is translated as CASSLGTGGHGQFF. Full variable domain (rest looked up from reference TRBV11-2 and TRBJ2-1): EAGVAQSPRYKIIEKRQSVAFWCNPISGHATLYWYQQILGQGPKLLIQFQNNGVVDDSQLPKDRFSAERLKGVDSTLKIQPAKLEDSAVYLCASSLGTGGHGQFFGPGTRLTVL.

This rearrangement joins TRBV7-2 to TRBJ2-3, with TRBD2 matching over 9 bases. This CDR3 has 17 residues. Germline CDR1 SGHTA, CDR2 FQGNSA. The junction had 7 bases not matched to a gene; V was cut back by 3 bases and J by 0 bases. The CDR3 loop is CASSFGALAGSTDTQYF. CDR3 coding DNA: TGTGCCAGCAGCTTTGGTGCGCTAGCGGGGAGCACAGATACGCAGTATTTT.

The sample holds a few counts of this clonotype. The chain has TRBV2 and TRBJ2-3; 10 positions agree with TRBD2. The germline CDR1 and CDR2 sequences are SNHLY and FYNNEI. V lost 4 bases, J lost 3 bases, and 7 bases stayed unmatched. The CDR3 length is 16 residues. CDR3 nucleotide sequence: TGTGCCAGCAGTGTCTGGAGCGGGAGGGGAACAGATACGCAGTATTTT. This codes for CASSVWSGRGTDTQYF.

V gene TRBV7-9 combines with J gene TRBJ1-2; maybe TRBD1 (5 bases). CDR3 length: 15 amino acids. The germline V gene encodes CDR1 SEHNR and CDR2 FQNEAQ (reference sequence). The germline V and J ends were trimmed by 5 bases and 4 bases, with 17 bases remaining between them. CDR3 sequence reads: CASSPIRAGGYGYTF. CDR3 in DNA: TGTGCCAGCAGCCCCATCAGGGCAGGTGGCTATGGCTACACCTTC.

J is TRBJ2-5 and V is TRBV12-3 or TRBV12-4; possible D gene TRBD1, 6 bases. Trimming removed 6 bases from V and 2 bases from J, with 16 bases in between. This CDR3 contains 15 residues. This CDR3 is CASRDGAGVQETQYF. In nucleotides, the CDR3 is TGTGCCAGCAGAGACGGGGCAGGGGTACAAGAGACCCAGTACTTC.

This clonotype has only one observation. The CDR3 nucleotides read TGTGCCAGCAGTGTAGGGCTTCTCTCTGGAAACACCATATATTTT. Protein: CASSVGLLSGNTIYF. The gene calls are TRBV2 and TRBJ1-3; no clear D gene. Looked up from germline, CDR1 is SNHLY and CDR2 is FYNNEI. With 4 bases removed from V and 0 bases from J, the gap between germline ends came to 10 bases. This CDR3 has 15 residues.

The chain has TRBV20-1 and TRBJ2-5; the match to TRBD2 covers 10 bases. Germline assignment: CDR1 DFQATT and CDR2 SNEGSKA (reference sequence). CDR3 length equals 13 residues. The CDR3 spells CSGSGGVNNEQYF. The CDR3 coding sequence is TGCAGCGGCAGCGGGGGGGTAAACAATGAGCAGTACTTC.

This clonotype was picked up a small number of times. The CDR3 here is CASSVERWSYEQYF. The CDR3 nucleotides read TGTGCCAGCAGTGTGGAGCGGTGGTCCTACGAGCAGTACTTC. The V gene is TRBV2, the J gene TRBJ2-7, with D maybe TRBD2 (5 bases). The CDR3 loop spans 14 amino acids. V dropped 4 bases and J dropped 1 base, with 11 bases sitting between them. Germline V gene data show CDR1 as SNHLY and CDR2 as FYNNEI.

The chain is built from TRBV29-1 and TRBJ1-1; D is uncertain. Trimming took 4 bases from V and 0 from J, leaving 9 bases between them. Germline V gene data show CDR1 as SQVTM and CDR2 as ANQGSEA. The CDR3 extends over 13 amino acids. CDR3 loop: CSVGKGLNTEAFF. The CDR3 DNA sequence: TGCAGCGTTGGCAAGGGCCTGAACACTGAAGCTTTCTTT. Variable domain in full (rest from reference TRBV29-1 and TRBJ1-1): SAVISQKPSRDICQRGTSLTIQCQVDSQVTMMFWYRQQPGQSLTLIATANQGSEATYESGFVIDKFPISRPNLTFSTLTVSNMSPEDSSIYLCSVGKGLNTEAFFGQGTRLTVV.

This chain links TRBV10-3 with TRBJ2-2; weak D call: TRBD1 (5 bases). Germline V lookup: CDR1 ENHRY, CDR2 SYGVKD. The length of the CDR3 is 13 residues. Trimming left V 7 bases short and J 7 bases short, with 13 bases between. This chain's CDR3 is CAIKGQGIGELFF. The CDR3 region has the DNA TGTGCCATCAAAGGCCAGGGTATCGGGGAGCTGTTTTTT.

This clonotype was detected only a few times. As DNA, the CDR3 is TGTGCCAGCAGTTGGGAGGGTTTGAATTCACCCCTCCACTTT. Translation: CASSWEGLNSPLHF. The V call is TRBV27, the J call TRBJ1-6, with D uncertain. Germline values: CDR1 MNHEY, CDR2 SMNVEV (reference sequence). There are 14 residues in the CDR3. The germline V and J ends were trimmed by 4 bases and 7 bases, with 11 bases remaining between them.

The CDR3, as DNA: TGTGCCAGCAGTCCCTGGGACGGCACCTACGAGCAGTACTTC. Translating it yields CASSPWDGTYEQYF. The chain couples TRBV12-3 or TRBV12-4 to TRBJ2-7, with D perhaps matching TRBD1 or TRBD2 (5 bases each). The CDR3 length is 14 residues. The V end lost 5 bases, the J end lost 2 bases, and 13 bases lay between the germline ends.

There are a few counts of this clonotype. This chain uses TRBV20-1 with TRBJ2-7; weak D call: TRBD1 (6 bases). The CDR3 covers 12 residues. Germline assignment: CDR1 DFQATT and CDR2 SNEGSKA (reference sequence). With 0 bases removed from V and 7 bases from J, the gap between germline ends came to 10 bases. The CDR3 bases are TGCAGTGCTAGAGAACAGGGAAGGGAGCAGTACTTC. Amino acid sequence: CSAREQGREQYF.